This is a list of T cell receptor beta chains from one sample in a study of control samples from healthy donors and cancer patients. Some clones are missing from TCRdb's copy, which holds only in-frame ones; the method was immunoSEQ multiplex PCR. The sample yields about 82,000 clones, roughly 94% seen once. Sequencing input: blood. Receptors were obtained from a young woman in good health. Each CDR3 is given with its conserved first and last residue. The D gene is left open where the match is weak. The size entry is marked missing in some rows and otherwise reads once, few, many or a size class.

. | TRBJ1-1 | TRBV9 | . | TGTGCCAGCAGCCCAGAGGTAGGGCGCAAGAACACTGAAGCTTTCTTT | CASSPEVGRKNTEAFF
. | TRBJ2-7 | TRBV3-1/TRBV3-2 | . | TGTGCCAGCAGCCGCAAGCGGAGCTACGAGCAGTACTTC | CASSRKRSYEQYF
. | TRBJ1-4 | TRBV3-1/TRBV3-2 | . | TGTGCCAGCAGCCAAGATCCCCACCGGACAGCGAATGATGGACTGTTTTTT | CASSQDPHRTANDGLFF
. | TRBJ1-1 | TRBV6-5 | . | TGTGCCAGCACGGGCAGGGTCGGCACTGAAGCTTTCTTT | CASTGRVGTEAFF
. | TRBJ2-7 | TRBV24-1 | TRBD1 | TGTGCCACCAGTGAAGCCGGGACAGGGTCGTACGAGCAGTACTTC | CATSEAGTGSYEQYF
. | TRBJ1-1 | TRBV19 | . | TGTGCCAGTAGTATACCGGGCTTGTACGAAGCTTTCTTT | CASSIPGLYEAFF
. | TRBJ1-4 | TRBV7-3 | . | TGTGCCAGCAGCTGGGGGGGAAAACTGTTTTTT | CASSWGGKLFF
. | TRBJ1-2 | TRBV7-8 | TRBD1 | TGTGCCAGCAGTGGGACAGGGAGGTATGGCTACACCTTC | CASSGTGRYGYTF
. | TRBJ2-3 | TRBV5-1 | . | TGCGCCAGCAGCCCGGGGGACAGCCTAACAGATACGCAGTATTTT | CASSPGDSLTDTQYF
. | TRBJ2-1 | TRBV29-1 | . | TGCAGCGTTGAAGATCCCGGGGGCCTCTCGAGCAATGAGCAGTTCTTC | CSVEDPGGLSSNEQFF
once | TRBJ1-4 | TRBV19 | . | TGTGCCAGTAGTCTCCGAGGGGGGCCCACTAATGAAAAACTGTTTTTT | CASSLRGGPTNEKLFF
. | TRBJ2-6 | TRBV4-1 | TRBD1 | TGCGCCAGCAGCCAAGATATGGCCGGGACAGACCTCTCTGGGGCCAACGTCCTGACTTTC | CASSQDMAGTDLSGANVLTF
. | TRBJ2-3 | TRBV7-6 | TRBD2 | TGTGCCAGCAGCTTAACACAACTAGCGGACACAGATACGCAGTATTTT | CASSLTQLADTDTQYF
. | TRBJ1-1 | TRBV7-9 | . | TGTGCCAGCAGCTTAGGGATGGGATTTAGTGAAGCTTTCTTT | CASSLGMGFSEAFF
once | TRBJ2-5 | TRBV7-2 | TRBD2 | TGTGCCAGCAGCTCCTATCCTAGCGGGGGTGAGACCCAGTACTTC | CASSSYPSGGETQYF
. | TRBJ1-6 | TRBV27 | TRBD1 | TGTGCCAGCAGTGAATGGACAGGGAATAATTCACCCCTCCACTTT | CASSEWTGNNSPLHF
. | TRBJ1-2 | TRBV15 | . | TGTGCCACCAGCGGAACCTACAGACACCTTAACTATGGCTACACCTTC | CATSGTYRHLNYGYTF
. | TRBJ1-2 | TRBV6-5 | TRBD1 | TGTGCCAGCAGTTTGAATCAGGGGGCGCGGAGCTATGGCTACACCTTC | CASSLNQGARSYGYTF
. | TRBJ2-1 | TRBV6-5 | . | TGTGCCAGCAATCCGGTGGATCAACAGTTCTTC | CASNPVDQQFF
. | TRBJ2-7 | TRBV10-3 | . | TGTGCCATCAGTGAGGGCTACGAGCAGTACTTC | CAISEGYEQYF
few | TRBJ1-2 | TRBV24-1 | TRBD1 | TGTGCCACCAGTGACCGGGACAGGGGGCTAACTGGCTACACCTTC | CATSDRDRGLTGYTF
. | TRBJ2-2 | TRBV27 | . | TGTGCCAGCAGTGGACAGCTTGGTACCGGGGAGCTGTTTTTT | CASSGQLGTGELFF
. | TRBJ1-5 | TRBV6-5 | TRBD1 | TGTGCCAGCAGTCCGGACAGGGGCAATCAGCCCCAGCATTTT | CASSPDRGNQPQHF
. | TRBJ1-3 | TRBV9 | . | TGTGCCAGCAGCGCTGGGACTCTCGCCTCTGGAAACACCATATATTTT | CASSAGTLASGNTIYF
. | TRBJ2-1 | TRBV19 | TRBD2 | TGTGCCACCACCAGGGGAGCGGGGGGGACCTACAATGAGCAGTTCTTC | CATTRGAGGTYNEQFF
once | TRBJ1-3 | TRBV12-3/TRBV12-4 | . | TGTGCCAGCAGTACCCTTAGTGGAAACACCATATATTTT | CASSTLSGNTIYF
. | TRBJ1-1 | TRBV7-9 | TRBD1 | TGTGCCAGCAGCAGGACAGGGATCATGACCACTGAAGCTTTCTTT | CASSRTGIMTTEAFF